The next 20 T cell receptor beta chains were all read from a single sample in a study of beta chain features in type 1 diabetes listed by TCRdb under 2018. Broad study findings and their caveats: A moderate but significant shortening of TCRB CDR3 length was observed in type 1 diabetes patients in all four CD4+ subsets.

Receptor libraries were prepared by the immunoSEQ multiplex PCR assay. All of the isolated RNA was reverse transcribed with the High Capacity cDNA Reverse Transcription Kit, so expressed TCRB transcripts were sequenced. The table was pulled from immuneACCESS by TCRdb, which kept in-frame rearrangements only. Such tables lose some clones; where checked, under half of the loss comes from unresolved V genes, and the rest has no known cause. A total of over 200,000 clones appear in this sample, about 11% of them only once. Over 0.015% of the sample lies in the top ten. No antigen is known for these receptors. The material sequenced was naive CD4+ T cells from blood. The sample's cell subset or site label, decoded: true naive CD4+ T cells. The receptors stem from a young man with type 1 diabetes.

This sequence joins TRBV4-2 and TRBJ2-5; TRBD2 matches 8 bases. V shed 5 bases and J 4 bases; nucleotides not matched to a gene: 12. The germline CDR1 and CDR2 sequences are LGHNA and YNFKEQ. The CDR3 runs 16 residues. The CDR3 sequence: CASSSGGTSDVETQYF. The CDR3 DNA sequence: TGTGCCAGCAGCTCAGGCGGGACTAGTGATGTAGAGACCCAGTACTTC.

This chain connects TRBV6-5 to TRBJ2-3; D call uncertain. The germline V gene encodes CDR1 MNHEY and CDR2 SVGAGI. Trimming took 6 bases from V and 6 from J, leaving 7 bases between them. The length of the CDR3 is 11 residues. CDR3 DNA: TGTGCCAGCAGACTACGGGATACGCAGTATTTT. The encoded protein is CASRLRDTQYF.

The chain employs TRBV6-6 and TRBJ2-1, with D unclear. The CDR3 consists of 13 residues. V shed 4 bases and J shed 0 bases, with 4 bases lying between them. Germline CDR1 and CDR2: MNHNY and SVGAGI (reference sequence). CDR3 residues: CASSFLSYNEQFF. CDR3 sequence (DNA): TGTGCCAGCAGTTTCCTCTCCTACAATGAGCAGTTCTTC.

This clone was picked up a small number of times. The genes are TRBV28 and TRBJ1-2; D uncertain. CDR3 length: 12 amino acids. V dropped 3 bases and J dropped 1 base, with 3 bases sitting between them. Germline V gene data show CDR1 as MDHEN and CDR2 as SYDVKM. The CDR3 bases are TGTGCCAGCAGTTTGTATAACTATGGCTACACCTTC. Protein: CASSLYNYGYTF.

The chain joins TRBV19 to TRBJ2-1, with D possibly matching TRBD2 (5 bases). V was trimmed by 5 bases and J by 0 bases, leaving 14 bases between them. Germline V gene sequence: CDR1 LNHDA, CDR2 SQIVND (reference sequence). The length of the CDR3 is 16 residues. CDR3 residues: CASSLRAVSSYNEQFF. The CDR3 DNA sequence: TGTGCCAGTAGTCTCCGAGCGGTGAGCTCCTACAATGAGCAGTTCTTC. Together with reference TRBV19 and TRBJ2-1, the CDR3 gives the full variable domain: DGGITQSPKYLFRKEGQNVTLSCEQNLNHDAMYWYRQDPGQGLRLIYYSQIVNDFQKGDIAEGYSVSREKKESFPLTVTSAQKNPTAFYLCASSLRAVSSYNEQFFGPGTRLTVL.

The V call is TRBV9, the J call TRBJ1-6; unclear D gene. The ends were cut back, 4 bases at V and 7 bases at J, with 15 bases in the middle. CDR3 length: 15 residues. Germline CDR1 SGDLS, CDR2 YYNGEE. The chain's CDR3 is CASSLEGAQNSPLHF. In nucleotides, the CDR3 is TGTGCCAGCAGCTTGGAGGGAGCCCAAAATTCACCCCTCCACTTT.

The chain has TRBV7-2 and TRBJ1-5; 7 bases map to TRBD1. Germline-derived CDR1 and CDR2 are SGHTA and FQGNSA. The CDR3 totals 13 residues. V lost 5 bases, J lost 15 bases, and 13 bases stayed unmatched. The CDR3 DNA follows: TGTGCCAGCAGCCGAACGGTCACAGGGGCCTGGCATTTT. Translating it yields CASSRTVTGAWHF.

On this clone itself: A read error may produce the germline difference seen at one junction end. This chain links TRBV15 with TRBJ1-2; D is undetermined. Germline lookup yields CDR1 LNHNV and CDR2 YYDKDF (reference sequence). The CDR3 sequence is 11 residues long. In nucleotides, the CDR3 is TGTGCCACCAGCAGAGGTGCGTCTCACCTCTTC. Its translation is CATSRGASHLF.

J is TRBJ1-3 and V is TRBV4-3; possible D gene TRBD1, 5 bases. The CDR3 length is 16 residues. Per germline, CDR1 LGHNA and CDR2 YSLEER. Deletions cut 3 bases from V and 4 bases from J, with 16 bases between. The CDR3 coding sequence is TGCGCCAGCAGCCAGGACCACAGGCTAGTAGGAAACACCATATATTTT. Translated, it gives CASSQDHRLVGNTIYF.

There are a few counts of this clone. The gene calls are TRBV28 and TRBJ2-3; D is unclear. CDR3 length equals 11 residues. Germline assignment: CDR1 MDHEN and CDR2 SYDVKM. V lost 10 bases and J 1 base, leaving 6 bases between the germline ends. The CDR3 DNA reads as TGTGCCATTCTCGGCACAGATACGCAGTATTTT. This gives the protein CAILGTDTQYF.

CDR3 protein: CASSQDRYNEQFF. The CDR3 DNA reads TGTGCCAGCAGCCAAGACAGGTACAATGAGCAGTTCTTC. The chain is built from TRBV14 and TRBJ2-1; no clear D. The CDR3 spans 13 residues. Trimming stripped 0 bases from V and 4 bases from J, with 4 bases between. In germline, CDR1 is SGHDN, CDR2 FVKESK.

This clone was counted only a few times. CDR3 bases: TGCAGCGTTGCTTCTGGACAGGGAATCGCAGATACGCAGTATTTT. Protein product: CSVASGQGIADTQYF. The genes are TRBV29-1 and TRBJ2-3; 8 bases line up with TRBD1. V lost 4 bases, J lost 4 bases, and 10 bases stayed unmatched. This CDR3 is 15 amino acids long. Germline assignment: CDR1 SQVTM and CDR2 ANQGSEA.

The V call is TRBV29-1, the J call TRBJ2-5, with 7 bases identical to TRBD1. The CDR3 length is 12 residues. Trimming at V came to 5 bases and at J to 5 bases, leaving 5 bases not matched to a gene. The germline V gene encodes CDR1 SQVTM and CDR2 ANQGSEA. CDR3 protein: CSVNRGAETQYF. The CDR3 DNA is TGCAGCGTTAACAGGGGAGCGGAGACCCAGTACTTC. Looking up the rest from reference TRBV29-1 and TRBJ2-5 gives the full variable domain: SAVISQKPSRDICQRGTSLTIQCQVDSQVTMMFWYRQQPGQSLTLIATANQGSEATYESGFVIDKFPISRPNLTFSTLTVSNMSPEDSSIYLCSVNRGAETQYFGPGTRLLVL.

This clone occurred a few times. The rearrangement joins TRBV5-1 to TRBJ2-6; 7 bases are shared with TRBD1. The CDR3 sequence is 16 residues long. V gave up 4 bases and J gave up 0 bases; unmatched junction bases: 4. Per the germline V gene, CDR1 is SGHRS and CDR2 is YFSETQ. CDR3 DNA sequence: TGCGCCAGCAGCCTAGGGACAGCCTCTGGGGCCAACGTCCTGACTTTC. Translating gives CASSLGTASGANVLTF.

This clone was counted a few times. The chain has TRBV6-6 and TRBJ2-1; 11 bases map to TRBD2. This CDR3 spans 16 amino acids. Trimming took 2 bases from V and 9 from J; bases not matched to a gene: 9. Germline CDR1 is MNHNY and CDR2 is SVGAGI (reference sequence). The CDR3 nucleotides are TGTGCCAGCAGTTACGCTAGCGGGGGGCTGGGCGCTGAGCAGTTCTTC. Protein sequence: CASSYASGGLGAEQFF.

The sample holds a few counts of this clone. The chain has TRBV15 and TRBJ2-7, with D hard to call. The CDR3 spans 15 residues. Germline CDR1 and CDR2: LNHNV and YYDKDF (reference sequence). V was shortened by 0 bases and J by 4 bases, with 13 bases between the two germline ends. This CDR3 reads CATSREGQAIYEQYF. Here the CDR3 DNA reads TGTGCCACCAGCAGAGAAGGTCAAGCGATTTACGAGCAGTACTTC.

In this sample, this clone turned up a few times. This chain connects TRBV7-2 to TRBJ2-1; no firm D call. The CDR3 is 12 amino acids. Germline V CDR1 and CDR2: SGHTA, FQGNSA. Trimming stripped 2 bases from V and 7 bases from J, with 6 bases between. The CDR3 DNA is TGTGCCAGCAGCTTATACGGGAATGAGCAGTTCTTC. This sequence encodes CASSLYGNEQFF.

The CDR3 loop reads CSVEGTGQIDTQYF. The CDR3 DNA follows: TGCAGCGTTGAAGGGACAGGCCAGATAGATACGCAGTATTTT. This rearrangement joins TRBV29-1 to TRBJ2-3; TRBD1 matches at 7 bases. J was trimmed by 5 bases and V by 1 base; bases with no gene match: 6. The CDR3 loop spans 14 amino acids. The germline gives CDR1 SQVTM, CDR2 ANQGSEA.

This chain uses TRBV30 with TRBJ2-7, with TRBD1 matching over 7 bases. J gave up 3 bases and V 0 bases, and 17 bases lay outside the gene matches. The length of the CDR3 is 18 residues. Germline CDR1 reads GTSNPN; CDR2 reads SVGIG (reference sequence). The CDR3 loop is CAWSVLPLEAGGDYEQYF. The CDR3 coding sequence is TGTGCCTGGAGTGTACTCCCCCTAGAGGCAGGGGGTGACTACGAGCAGTACTTC.

This clone came up a few times. The chain recombines TRBV7-2 with TRBJ1-6; D is unclear. CDR3 length equals 14 residues. The germline V and J ends were trimmed by 4 bases and 10 bases, with 14 bases remaining between them. Germline-derived CDR1 and CDR2 are SGHTA and FQGNSA. The CDR3 loop is CASSSAVSGSPLHF. The CDR3 nucleotides are TGTGCCAGCAGCTCAGCCGTTTCGGGATCACCCCTCCACTTT.